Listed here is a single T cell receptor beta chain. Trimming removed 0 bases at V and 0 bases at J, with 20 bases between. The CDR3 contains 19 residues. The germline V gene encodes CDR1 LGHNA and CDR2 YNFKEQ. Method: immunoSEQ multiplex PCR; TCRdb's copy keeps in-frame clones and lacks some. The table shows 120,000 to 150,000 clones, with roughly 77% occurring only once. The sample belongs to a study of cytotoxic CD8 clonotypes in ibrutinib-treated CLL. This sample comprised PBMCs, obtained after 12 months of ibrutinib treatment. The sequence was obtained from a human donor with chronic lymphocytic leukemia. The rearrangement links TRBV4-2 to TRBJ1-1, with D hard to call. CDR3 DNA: TGTGCCAGCAGCCAAGATTTGGGTTTTGCAGGACTTTTGAACACTGAAGCTTTCTTT. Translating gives CASSQDLGFAGLLNTEAFF.